This passage covers 27 T cell receptor beta chains from one sample sequenced in a study of memory CD4+ T cells and cytomegalovirus serostatus. The data were produced by immunoSEQ multiplex PCR, yet TCRdb's version contains in-frame clones alone and is incomplete. The data contain around 25,000 clones, 76% of them singletons. The sort gate was single viable CD3+CD4+CD8-CD45RO+ cells for memory CD4+ T cells. What was sequenced was memory CD4+ T cells from blood. The receptors originated from an adult in good health and CMV-seronegative.

The chain couples TRBV29-1 to TRBJ2-5; TRBD1 or TRBD2 may be the D gene (6 bases each). This CDR3 is 13 amino acids long. Trimming cost V 4 bases and J 2 bases, with 11 bases left between them. Germline V gene sequence: CDR1 SQVTM, CDR2 ANQGSEA. The CDR3 sequence: CSVVRGGQETQYF. For the CDR3, the DNA is TGCAGCGTTGTAAGAGGGGGGCAAGAGACCCAGTACTTC.

This rearrangement joins TRBV15 to TRBJ1-5, with D perhaps TRBD1 (5 bases). Per the germline V gene, CDR1 is LNHNV and CDR2 is YYDKDF (reference sequence). Trimming removed 0 bases from V and 11 bases from J, with 11 bases in between. The CDR3 loop spans 13 amino acids. CDR3 DNA sequence: TGTGCCACCAGCAGAGATGGGGCCATGGCCCAGCATTTT. Translated, it gives CATSRDGAMAQHF.

This clone occurred once. V and J are TRBV7-2 and TRBJ2-7; no clear D. Trimming stripped 2 bases from V and 0 bases from J, with 2 bases between. The germline V gene has CDR1 SGHTA and CDR2 FQGNSA. The CDR3 is made up of 12 amino acids. The CDR3 nucleotides read TGTGCCAGCAGCTTAAGCTCCTACGAGCAGTACTTC. Residues: CASSLSSYEQYF.

This chain links TRBV6-5 with TRBJ1-3; no definite D call. CDR1 is MNHEY, CDR2 SVGAGI, per germline. CDR3 length: 14 residues. Trimming left V 5 bases short and J 3 bases short, with 11 bases between. CDR3 nucleotides: TGTGCCAGCAGTCTCGTTCTAGGTGGAAACACCATATATTTT. This translates into CASSLVLGGNTIYF.

V is TRBV7-8 and J is TRBJ2-7; D unresolved. The CDR3 runs 13 residues. The germline V gene encodes CDR1 SGHVS and CDR2 FQNEAQ. V dropped 2 bases and J dropped 0 bases, with 5 bases sitting between them. The CDR3 coding sequence is TGTGCCAGCAGCTTAACTTTCTCCTACGAGCAGTACTTC. It specifies CASSLTFSYEQYF.

The chain employs TRBV27 and TRBJ1-2, with a tentative D call TRBD1 (5 bases). This CDR3 has 14 residues. The V gene lost 2 bases and the J gene lost 6 bases, with 13 bases spanning the gap. Germline CDR1 and CDR2: MNHEY and SMNVEV (reference sequence). For the CDR3, the DNA is TGTGCCAGCAGTTTAGGGTCGGCAGGGAATGGCTACACCTTC. Its protein is CASSLGSAGNGYTF.

The rearrangement joins TRBV11-1 to TRBJ2-1; D gene uncertain. CDR1 and CDR2 (germline): SGHAT, FQDESV (reference sequence). The CDR3 runs 15 residues. V lost 5 bases and J lost 2, with 13 bases in between. CDR3 nucleotide sequence: TGTGCCAGCAGCCGAAACTTAGGGACCTACAATGAGCAGTTCTTC. Translation: CASSRNLGTYNEQFF. Full variable domain (missing parts from reference TRBV11-1 and TRBJ2-1): EAEVAQSPRYKITEKSQAVAFWCDPISGHATLYWYRQILGQGPELLVQFQDESVVDDSQLPKDRFSAERLKGVDSTLKIQPAELGDSAMYLCASSRNLGTYNEQFFGPGTRLTVL.

CDR3 region: CASSSQRGDGYTF. The CDR3 bases are TGTGCCAGCAGCTCCCAACGAGGGGATGGCTACACCTTC. The chain is built from TRBV7-2 and TRBJ1-2, with a tentative D call TRBD1 (5 bases). The CDR3 has 13 amino acids. Trimming stripped 4 bases from V and 6 bases from J, with 12 bases between. From germline, CDR1 is SGHTA and CDR2 FQGNSA.

The chain recombines TRBV7-2 with TRBJ1-2; D remains unclear. Per germline, CDR1 SGHTA and CDR2 FQGNSA. Trimming stripped 3 bases from V and 8 bases from J, with 10 bases between. The length of the CDR3 is 12 residues. Here the CDR3 reads CASSFLGYGYTF. In nucleotides, the CDR3 is TGTGCCAGCAGCTTTCTAGGGTACGGCTACACCTTC.

This clone was recorded only once. V is TRBV21-1 and J is TRBJ1-6; the table's D call TRBD1 went unverified against the DNA. TRBV21-1 is shown as a pseudogene. CDR3 size: 15 residues. CDR3: CARSGTGDTNSPLHF. CDR3 DNA: TGTGCCAGGAGTGGGACAGGAGATACTAATTCACCCCTCCACTTT.

The chain uses TRBV27 and TRBJ1-2; unclear D gene. V lost 8 bases and J lost 4, with 5 bases in between. Germline CDR1 is MNHEY and CDR2 is SMNVEV (reference sequence). The CDR3 has 10 residues. The CDR3 nucleotides read TGTGCCAGCCCGCTCTATGGCTACACCTTC. Translating gives CASPLYGYTF.

The V call is TRBV6-5, the J call TRBJ2-1; TRBD2 matches 8 bases. Per the germline V gene, CDR1 is MNHEY and CDR2 is SVGAGI. The ends lost 4 bases at V and 10 bases at J; junction bases unmatched: 9. CDR3 length: 14 amino acids. The CDR3 nucleotides read TGTGCCAGCAGTTCCGGGACTAGTTTAAGGGAGCAGTTCTTC. It codes for CASSSGTSLREQFF.

This chain connects TRBV21-1 to TRBJ2-7. TRBV21-1 is classified as a pseudogene. The CDR3 consists of 13 residues. The CDR3 nucleotides are TGTGCCAGCAGCAGGGGGATCCTTCCCGAGCAGTACTTC. The encoded protein is CASSRGILPEQYF.

V usage is TRBV7-8 and J usage is TRBJ1-5; D ambiguous. CDR1 and CDR2 from the germline V gene are SGHVS and FQNEAQ. Trimming shortened V by 4 bases and J by 4 bases, and 20 bases separated the two germline ends. There are 17 residues in the CDR3. The CDR3 spells CASSSRPSGGNNQPQHF. In DNA, the CDR3 is TGTGCCAGCAGCTCTCGCCCGAGCGGAGGGAATAATCAGCCCCAGCATTTT.

This clone was observed once. V usage is TRBV4-3 and J usage is TRBJ2-6; TRBD1 is a possible D gene (6 bases). Trimming left V 3 bases short and J 2 bases short, with 11 bases between. The germline V gene has CDR1 LGHNA and CDR2 YSLEER. The CDR3 loop spans 16 amino acids. CDR3 amino acids: CASSQKGVAGANVLTF. DNA for the CDR3: TGCGCCAGCAGCCAGAAGGGGGTGGCTGGGGCCAACGTCCTGACTTTC.

The rearrangement links TRBV19 to TRBJ1-6; D is undetermined. The CDR3 spans 15 residues. Trimming took 5 bases from V and 0 from J, leaving 8 bases between them. Germline assignment: CDR1 LNHDA and CDR2 SQIVND (reference sequence). CDR3 bases: TGTGCCAGTAGTTTACCGAGCTCCTATAATTCACCCCTCCACTTT. Protein: CASSLPSSYNSPLHF.

The J gene is TRBJ2-2, the V gene TRBV25-1; the match to TRBD1 covers 8 bases. The V gene's germline CDR1 is MGHDK and CDR2 SYGVNS. J lost 6 bases, V lost 4 bases, and 4 bases had no gene match. The CDR3 consists of 14 residues. Here the CDR3 reads CASSGTGLAGELFF. The CDR3 DNA follows: TGTGCCAGCAGTGGGACAGGGTTGGCCGGGGAGCTGTTTTTT.

The rearrangement links TRBV28 to TRBJ2-7, with D uncertain. V lost 2 bases and J 1 base, leaving 3 bases between the germline ends. The germline gives CDR1 MDHEN, CDR2 SYDVKM. CDR3 size: 12 residues. The CDR3 region is CASSLQSYEQYF. CDR3 nucleotides: TGTGCCAGCAGTTTACAGTCCTACGAGCAGTACTTC.

The V and J genes are TRBV6-5 and TRBJ2-2; 11 bases match TRBD1. The germline V gene encodes CDR1 MNHEY and CDR2 SVGAGI. V lost 2 bases, J lost 5 bases, and 4 bases stayed unmatched. The CDR3 runs 16 residues. The CDR3 DNA reads as TGTGCCAGCAGTTACGGACAGGGGGCGCGTACCGGGGAGCTGTTTTTT. It is translated as CASSYGQGARTGELFF.

This clone has only a few counts. The chain employs TRBV7-9 and TRBJ1-5; 7 bases agree with TRBD1. CDR1 is SEHNR and CDR2 is FQNEAQ in the germline V gene (reference sequence). The junction had 3 bases not matched to a gene; V was cut back by 1 base and J by 3 bases. CDR3 length equals 15 residues. This chain's CDR3 is CASSLGTGLNQPQHF. DNA of the CDR3: TGTGCCAGCAGCTTAGGGACAGGCCTCAATCAGCCCCAGCATTTT.

J is TRBJ1-1 and V is TRBV7-3; D is possibly TRBD1 (6 bases). The germline V and J ends were trimmed by 5 bases and 4 bases, with 17 bases remaining between them. Germline CDR1 SGHTA, CDR2 FQGTGA. The CDR3 spans 15 residues. Here the CDR3 DNA reads TGTGCCAGCAGCGAACAGCCGACAGGTGGCACTGAAGCTTTCTTT. Translated: CASSEQPTGGTEAFF.

By proportion, this clone is medium-sized. The V gene is TRBV28, the J gene TRBJ1-1, with 7 bases lining up with TRBD1. Per the germline V gene, CDR1 is MDHEN and CDR2 is SYDVKM. The CDR3 consists of 13 residues. V shed 8 bases and J 1 base; nucleotides not matched to a gene: 4. CDR3 amino acids: CASQGQTNTEAFF. CDR3 in DNA: TGTGCCAGCCAGGGACAGACGAACACTGAAGCTTTCTTT.

V is TRBV4-1 and J is TRBJ1-1; the D is unclear. This CDR3 has 18 residues. The germline CDR1 and CDR2 sequences are MGHRA and YSYEKL. Trimming left V 6 bases short and J 0 bases short, with 23 bases between. CDR3 nucleotide sequence: TGCGCCAGCAGTTCGGGCAGAGCCAATGAGAACATGAACACTGAAGCTTTCTTT. Translated: CASSSGRANENMNTEAFF.

This chain uses TRBV27 with TRBJ1-5, with D possibly being TRBD1 (6 bases). This CDR3 spans 15 amino acids. V shed 8 bases and J shed 3 bases, with 17 bases lying between them. Germline assignment: CDR1 MNHEY and CDR2 SMNVEV (reference sequence). The CDR3 DNA reads as TGTGCCAGCCGTTACAGGGCGGGGCACAATCAGCCCCAGCATTTT. It encodes CASRYRAGHNQPQHF.

This CDR3 is CASSLAQGGYEQYF. The CDR3 DNA is TGCGCCAGCAGCTTGGCACAGGGGGGGTACGAGCAGTACTTC. V and J are TRBV5-1 and TRBJ2-7, with D possibly being TRBD1 (8 bases). Germline V gene lookup returns CDR1 SGHRS and CDR2 YFSETQ. Trimming pared 0 bases from V and 4 bases from J, leaving 11 bases between. CDR3 length equals 14 residues.

This clone is a singleton in its sample. The chain is built from TRBV29-1 and TRBJ2-5; the D gene is possibly TRBD2 (6 bases). This CDR3 region has 12 residues. Per germline, CDR1 SQVTM and CDR2 ANQGSEA. V dropped 7 bases and J dropped 5 bases, with 14 bases sitting between them. CDR3 sequence reads: CSAGGLSETQYF. The CDR3 bases are TGCAGCGCTGGAGGGCTAAGCGAGACCCAGTACTTC. Looking up the rest from reference TRBV29-1 and TRBJ2-5 gives the full variable domain: SAVISQKPSRDICQRGTSLTIQCQVDSQVTMMFWYRQQPGQSLTLIATANQGSEATYESGFVIDKFPISRPNLTFSTLTVSNMSPEDSSIYLCSAGGLSETQYFGPGTRLLVL.

The chain carries TRBV5-1 and TRBJ2-7; D perhaps matches TRBD1 (5 bases). Germline CDR1 and CDR2: SGHRS and YFSETQ. CDR3 length: 15 residues. Trimming cost V 0 bases and J 2 bases, with 12 bases left between them. CDR3 sequence: CASSLVAGFTYEQYF. The CDR3 DNA follows: TGCGCCAGCAGCTTGGTAGCAGGGTTTACCTACGAGCAGTACTTC.